This T cell receptor beta chain was documented in a study of T cell responses to AZD1222 COVID-19 vaccine. Broader study findings: Among AZD1222 vaccinees, only six were seropositive at baseline.

A word on this clone: What it binds is unknown.

Here immunoSEQ multiplex PCR was the method, and the copy in TCRdb shows in-frame clones only, minus some. This sample has 110,000 or so clones; more than 75% occur once, and the top ten carry over 8%. The CDR3 loop spans 16 amino acids. Looked up from germline, CDR1 is LNHDA and CDR2 is SQIVND (reference sequence). Deletions cut 3 bases from V and 7 bases from J, with 21 bases between. The V and J genes are TRBV19 and TRBJ2-5; a possible D gene is TRBD2 (5 bases). The specimen comprised peripheral blood, sampled on day 0 of AZD1222 vaccination. The sequence was obtained from an adult in good health. CDR3 nucleotide sequence: TGTGCCAGTAGTATGAGGGCAGACCTCAGTGGATGGACCCAGTACTTC. It is translated as CASSMRADLSGWTQYF.